This T cell receptor (beta chain) originates from a study of blood T cells in healthy people across ages. Each sample gave at least 6 million isolated PBMCs. PCR was performed a second time for about 7 to 12 cycles using a sample-barcoded 5' primer and a J-beta primer mix. TCRdb reprocessed the 5' RACE reads via MiXCR and lists one record per CDR3 protein. The sample holds 800,000 to 1,300,000 distinct CDR3 sequences, around 27% seen once. These same data were also listed under a study on T cells of mothers and their children. That work states: Material was donated by three healthy Caucasian mothers and their six children. For each mother, over 8 million TCR beta CDR3 reads were obtained, and for each child, 2.5 million to 3 million. The overlap seen between related mothers and children slightly exceeded that of unrelated pairs, though not significantly.

The sequence was collected from a girl aged 2 to 10 in good health. Material for sequencing was blood.

The CDR3 DNA sequence: TGCGCCAGCAGCCAAGTTGTCGGGGTCCATCAGCCCCAGCATTTT. Translation gives CASSQVVGVHQPQHF. The chain links TRBV4-1 to TRBJ1-5; unclear D gene. The ends were cut back, 1 base at V and 5 bases at J, with 12 bases in the middle. CDR1 is MGHRA and CDR2 is YSYEKL in the germline V gene. The CDR3 is 15 amino acids.